Following are 16 T cell receptor beta chains from one sample sequenced in a study of follicular helper T cells after annual influenza vaccination. The method was immunoSEQ multiplex PCR; TCRdb's version includes in-frame clones alone and lacks a portion of them. The sample yields some 14,000 clones, more than 65% seen once. The sample's time point: 2015-2016 season, pre-vaccination. The sequences come from CXCR5- memory CD4+ T cells sorted from blood, collected on the day of influenza vaccination. The origin of the receptors is an adult who received the influenza vaccine.

The chain recombines TRBV15 with TRBJ2-3, with D maybe TRBD1 (6 bases). V shed 0 bases and J shed 5 bases, with 18 bases lying between them. The CDR3 runs 17 residues. The germline gives CDR1 LNHNV, CDR2 YYDKDF (reference sequence). CDR3 loop: CATSREPQGFRGDTQYF. In DNA, the CDR3 is TGTGCCACCAGCAGAGAACCACAGGGTTTCAGGGGAGATACGCAGTATTTT.

This clone was seen a handful of times. This sequence joins TRBV11-2 and TRBJ2-7, with 8 nucleotides matching TRBD1. J was trimmed by 2 bases and V by 5 bases; bases with no gene match: 8. Germline V gives CDR1 SGHAT, CDR2 FQNNGV. CDR3 length: 15 residues. CDR3 loop: CASSLSRTGPYEQYF. The CDR3 coding sequence is TGTGCCAGCAGCCTATCACGGACAGGGCCCTACGAGCAGTACTTC.

V and J are TRBV5-6 and TRBJ2-1; the match to TRBD1 covers 11 bases. The CDR3 spans 16 residues. V shed 2 bases and J 6 bases; nucleotides not matched to a gene: 7. Germline CDR1 reads SGHDT; CDR2 reads YYEEEE. CDR3 DNA sequence: TGTGCCAGCAGCTTCCAGGGACAGGGGGAGGGCAATGAGCAGTTCTTC. It yields the protein CASSFQGQGEGNEQFF.

The chain combines TRBV5-5 with TRBJ1-5, with D perhaps TRBD1 (6 bases). Germline V gives CDR1 SGHKS, CDR2 YYEKEE (reference sequence). The CDR3 runs to 15 residues. Trimming took off 4 bases at V and 5 bases at J, with 16 bases between the two ends. The CDR3 reads CASSQKATGYQPQHF. CDR3 DNA sequence: TGTGCCAGCAGCCAAAAGGCGACAGGCTATCAGCCCCAGCATTTT.

V is TRBV6-1 and J is TRBJ2-7; TRBD2 aligns across 7 bases. The CDR3 totals 15 residues. The trim removed 6 bases at V and 6 bases at J, leaving 14 bases unmatched. CDR1 and CDR2 (germline): MNHNS, SASEGT. The CDR3 region has the DNA TGTGCCAGCAGGGATAGCGGGCAGCCATTCCGCGAGCAGTACTTC. Translation gives CASRDSGQPFREQYF.

The V call is TRBV19, the J call TRBJ1-1; D gene uncertain. From germline, CDR1 is LNHDA and CDR2 SQIVND (reference sequence). Between the trimmed V and J ends, which lost 3 bases and 8 bases, there was a span of 13 bases. The CDR3 has 13 residues. In DNA, the CDR3 is TGTGCCAGTAGTATGGGTAATCGGGGAGAAGCTTTCTTT. Amino acids: CASSMGNRGEAFF.

The V call is TRBV5-1, the J call TRBJ1-2; 8 nucleotides align to TRBD1. Germline CDR1 is SGHRS and CDR2 is YFSETQ. The trim removed 4 bases at V and 6 bases at J, leaving 8 bases unmatched. The CDR3 sequence is 14 residues long. CDR3 bases: TGCGCCAGCAGCCAAGGACAGGGAACGGATGGCTACACCTTC. Its protein is CASSQGQGTDGYTF.

The chain joins TRBV6-5 to TRBJ1-3; TRBD1 agrees at 7 bases. V trimming: 5 bases; J trimming: 1 base; junction bases outside the gene matches: 5. The CDR3 loop spans 15 amino acids. Per the germline V gene, CDR1 is MNHEY and CDR2 is SVGAGI. CDR3 loop: CASSPDRASGNTIYF. Here the CDR3 DNA reads TGTGCCAGCAGTCCAGACAGGGCGTCTGGAAACACCATATATTTT.

The chain employs TRBV13 and TRBJ2-4; 7 bases align to TRBD1. The CDR3 extends over 16 amino acids. Germline V lookup: CDR1 PRHDT, CDR2 FYEKMQ (reference sequence). The V and J ends lost 2 bases and 0 bases, in that order; junction bases with no gene match: 4. Here the CDR3 reads CASSLRTGVAKNIQYF. The CDR3, as DNA: TGTGCCAGCAGCTTACGGACAGGAGTAGCCAAAAACATTCAGTACTTC. The whole variable domain, remainder taken from reference TRBV13 and TRBJ2-4, is AAGVIQSPRHLIKEKRETATLKCYPIPRHDTVYWYQQGPGQDPQFLISFYEKMQSDKGSIPDRFSAQQFSDYHSELNMSSLELGDSALYFCASSLRTGVAKNIQYFGAGTRLSVL.

This chain links TRBV5-6 with TRBJ1-5; D is perhaps TRBD1 (5 bases). Germline V gene data show CDR1 as SGHDT and CDR2 as YYEEEE. Trimming shortened V by 4 bases and J by 5 bases, and 10 bases separated the two germline ends. This CDR3 is 13 amino acids long. Here the CDR3 reads CASSRGPDQPQHF. The CDR3 DNA follows: TGTGCCAGCAGCAGGGGACCGGATCAGCCCCAGCATTTT.

CDR3 protein: CASIRGLASVDEQFF. CDR3 DNA sequence: TGTGCCAGCATTAGGGGACTAGCTTCAGTCGATGAGCAGTTCTTC. The chain combines TRBV2 with TRBJ2-1, with TRBD2 matching over 9 bases. The CDR3 consists of 15 residues. Germline V gives CDR1 SNHLY, CDR2 FYNNEI. J lost 8 bases, V lost 7 bases, and 12 bases had no gene match.

The V call is TRBV5-6, the J call TRBJ2-7, with a weak D call TRBD1 (5 bases). CDR1 and CDR2 (germline): SGHDT, YYEEEE. The V and J ends lost 2 bases and 3 bases respectively, with 9 bases between them. This CDR3 region has 13 residues. CDR3 in DNA: TGTGCCAGCAGCTTCAGGGAAATCTACGAGCAGTACTTC. This encodes CASSFREIYEQYF.

This clone showed up just a few times. The CDR3 reads CASSGSGTGSIEQYF. CDR3 nucleotide sequence: TGTGCCAGCAGTGGCTCCGGGACAGGTAGCATCGAGCAGTACTTC. The V call is TRBV28, the J call TRBJ2-7; TRBD1 matches 8 bases. This CDR3 is 15 amino acids long. Per germline, CDR1 MDHEN and CDR2 SYDVKM. V was pared by 5 bases and J by 6 bases, with 12 bases of the junction left unmatched.

The rearrangement joins TRBV7-3 to TRBJ2-3; 11 positions match TRBD2. The CDR3 runs 16 residues. In germline, CDR1 is SGHTA, CDR2 FQGTGA. Trimming cost V 1 base and J 5 bases; bases outside gene matches: 5. This CDR3 reads CASSLNSGGAVDTQYF. CDR3 DNA sequence: TGTGCCAGCAGCTTAAATAGCGGGGGGGCCGTAGATACGCAGTATTTT.

CDR3 bases: TGTGCCAGCAGTTACAACCGGGGGGCCTCCTACGAGCAGTACTTC. Translated, it gives CASSYNRGASYEQYF. This chain joins TRBV6-5 and TRBJ2-7; maybe TRBD2 (7 bases). Germline V gene sequence: CDR1 MNHEY, CDR2 SVGAGI. The CDR3 has 15 residues. V was shortened by 2 bases and J by 0 bases, with 11 bases between the two germline ends.

As for this clone: Mismatch with germline at one junction end may stem from a read error. The chain uses TRBV28 and TRBJ1-4; D not certain. The germline V gene encodes CDR1 MDHEN and CDR2 SYDVKM. The CDR3 is 13 residues long. The CDR3 here is CASTMGSKEKLFF. In DNA form, the CDR3 reads TGTGCCAGCACAATGGGTTCTAAGGAAAAACTGTTTTTT.